This TCR beta chain comes out of a study of blood T cell repertoires in COVID-19. The data were produced by immunoSEQ multiplex PCR, yet TCRdb's version contains in-frame clones alone and is incomplete. The table includes 350,000 or so clones, roughly nine tenths detected once. The germline V gene has CDR1 SGHDT and CDR2 YYEEEE. The length of the CDR3 is 13 residues. Trimming removed 1 base at V and 11 bases at J, with 12 bases between. The chain links TRBV5-6 to TRBJ2-2, with TRBD1 as a possible D gene (6 bases). The TCR sequence derives from a woman aged 55-70 years with COVID-19, enrolled during active disease. The sequenced sample consisted of peripheral blood. The CDR3: CASSLLGGIELFF. The CDR3 nucleotides read TGTGCCAGCAGCTTGTTAGGGGGTATAGAGCTGTTTTTT.